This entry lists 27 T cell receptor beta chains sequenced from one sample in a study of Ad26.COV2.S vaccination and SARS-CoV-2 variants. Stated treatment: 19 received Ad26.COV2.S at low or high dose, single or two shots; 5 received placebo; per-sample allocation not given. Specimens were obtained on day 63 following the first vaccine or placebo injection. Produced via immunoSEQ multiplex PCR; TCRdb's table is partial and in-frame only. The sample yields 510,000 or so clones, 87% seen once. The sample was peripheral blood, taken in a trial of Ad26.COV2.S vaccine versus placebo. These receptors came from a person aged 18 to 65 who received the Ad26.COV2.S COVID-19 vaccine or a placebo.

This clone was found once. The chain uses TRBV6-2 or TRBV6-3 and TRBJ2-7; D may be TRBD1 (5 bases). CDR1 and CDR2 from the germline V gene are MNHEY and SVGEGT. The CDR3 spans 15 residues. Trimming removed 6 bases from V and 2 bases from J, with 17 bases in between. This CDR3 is CASSPGQGFTYEQYF. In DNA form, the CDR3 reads TGTGCCAGCAGCCCCGGTCAGGGCTTTACCTACGAGCAGTACTTC.

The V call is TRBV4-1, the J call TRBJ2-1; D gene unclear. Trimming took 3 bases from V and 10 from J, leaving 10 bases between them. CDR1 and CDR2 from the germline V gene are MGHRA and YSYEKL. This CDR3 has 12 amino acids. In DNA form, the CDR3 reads TGCGCCAGCAGCCAGGTAGGGTGGGAGCAGTTCTTC. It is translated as CASSQVGWEQFF.

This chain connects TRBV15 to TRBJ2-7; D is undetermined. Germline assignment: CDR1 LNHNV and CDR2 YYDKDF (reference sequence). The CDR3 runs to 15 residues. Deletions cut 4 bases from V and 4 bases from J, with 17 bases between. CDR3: CATSTLLEDDYEQYF. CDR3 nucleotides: TGTGCCACCAGCACCCTCCTAGAGGATGATTACGAGCAGTACTTC.

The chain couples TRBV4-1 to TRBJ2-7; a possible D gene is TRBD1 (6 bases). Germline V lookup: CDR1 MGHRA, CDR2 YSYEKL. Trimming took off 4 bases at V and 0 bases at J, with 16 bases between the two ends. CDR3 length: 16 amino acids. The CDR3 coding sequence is TGCGCCAGCAGCCCAATCTGGACAGCGACCTCCTACGAGCAGTACTTC. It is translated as CASSPIWTATSYEQYF.

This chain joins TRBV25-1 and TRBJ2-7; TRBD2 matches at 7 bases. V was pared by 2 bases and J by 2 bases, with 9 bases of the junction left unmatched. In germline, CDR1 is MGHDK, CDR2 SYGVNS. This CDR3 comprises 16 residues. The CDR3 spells CASSESPSGETYEQYF. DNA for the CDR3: TGTGCCAGCAGTGAAAGTCCCAGCGGGGAAACCTACGAGCAGTACTTC.

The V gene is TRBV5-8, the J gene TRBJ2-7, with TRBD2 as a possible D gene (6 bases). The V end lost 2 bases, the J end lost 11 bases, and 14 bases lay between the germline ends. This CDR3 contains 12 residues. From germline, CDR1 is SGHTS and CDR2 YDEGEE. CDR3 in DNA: TGTGCCAGCAGCTTAGGACCCCGGACTAAGTACTTC. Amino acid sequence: CASSLGPRTKYF.

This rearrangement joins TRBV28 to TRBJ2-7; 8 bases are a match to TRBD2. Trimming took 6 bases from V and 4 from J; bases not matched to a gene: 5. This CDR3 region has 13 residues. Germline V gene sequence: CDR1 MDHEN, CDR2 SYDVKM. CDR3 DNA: TGTGCCAGCAGGCCGGGGGGGCCTTACGAGCAGTACTTC. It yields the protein CASRPGGPYEQYF.

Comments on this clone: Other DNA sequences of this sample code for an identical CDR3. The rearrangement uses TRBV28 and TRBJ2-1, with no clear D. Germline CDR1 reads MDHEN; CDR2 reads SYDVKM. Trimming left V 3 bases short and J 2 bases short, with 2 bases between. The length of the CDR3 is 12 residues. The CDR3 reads CASSLPYNEQFF. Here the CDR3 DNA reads TGTGCCAGCAGTTTGCCCTACAATGAGCAGTTCTTC.

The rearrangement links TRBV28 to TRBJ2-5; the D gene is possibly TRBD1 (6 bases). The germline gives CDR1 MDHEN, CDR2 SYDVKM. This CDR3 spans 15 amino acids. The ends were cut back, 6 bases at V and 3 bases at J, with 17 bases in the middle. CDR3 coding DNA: TGTGCCAGCAGCCCAGGGACAAAACTCGAAGAGACCCAGTACTTC. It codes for CASSPGTKLEETQYF.

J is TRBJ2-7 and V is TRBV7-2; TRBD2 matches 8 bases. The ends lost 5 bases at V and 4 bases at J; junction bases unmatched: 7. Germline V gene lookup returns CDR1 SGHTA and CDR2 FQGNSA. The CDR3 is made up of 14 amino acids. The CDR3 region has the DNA TGTGCCAGCAGCCAACGGACTAGCAGATACGAGCAGTACTTC. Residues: CASSQRTSRYEQYF.

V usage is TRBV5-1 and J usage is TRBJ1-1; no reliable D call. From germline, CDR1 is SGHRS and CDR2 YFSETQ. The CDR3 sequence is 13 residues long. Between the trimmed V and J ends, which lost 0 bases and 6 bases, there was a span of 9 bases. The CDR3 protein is CASSLGGYSEAFF. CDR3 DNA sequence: TGCGCCAGCAGCTTGGGGGGTTATTCTGAAGCTTTCTTT.

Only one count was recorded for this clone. For the CDR3, the DNA is TGTGCCAGCAGCTTAGGGGGCAGGCATGAGCAGTTCTTC. Amino acid sequence: CASSLGGRHEQFF. The chain recombines TRBV13 with TRBJ2-1; D not certain. The ends were cut back, 0 bases at V and 8 bases at J, with 8 bases in the middle. The germline V gene has CDR1 PRHDT and CDR2 FYEKMQ (reference sequence). This CDR3 spans 13 amino acids.

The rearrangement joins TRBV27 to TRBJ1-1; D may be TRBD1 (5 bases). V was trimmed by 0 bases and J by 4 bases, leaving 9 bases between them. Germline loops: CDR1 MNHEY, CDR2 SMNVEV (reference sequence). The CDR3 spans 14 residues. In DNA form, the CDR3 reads TGTGCCAGCAGTTTATCGGTGGGGACCACTGAAGCTTTCTTT. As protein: CASSLSVGTTEAFF.

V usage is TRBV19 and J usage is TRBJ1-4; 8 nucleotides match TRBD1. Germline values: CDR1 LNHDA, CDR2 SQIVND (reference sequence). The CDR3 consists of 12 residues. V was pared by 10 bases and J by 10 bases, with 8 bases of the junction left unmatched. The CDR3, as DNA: TGTGCCACTGGGACAGGAGTTTCAAAACTGTTTTTT. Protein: CATGTGVSKLFF.

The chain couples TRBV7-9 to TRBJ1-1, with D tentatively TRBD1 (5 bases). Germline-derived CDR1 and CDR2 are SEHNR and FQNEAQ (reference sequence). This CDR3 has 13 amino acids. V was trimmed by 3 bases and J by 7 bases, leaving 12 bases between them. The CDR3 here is CASSFGLGGEAFF. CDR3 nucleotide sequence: TGTGCCAGCAGCTTTGGGCTGGGGGGTGAAGCTTTCTTT.

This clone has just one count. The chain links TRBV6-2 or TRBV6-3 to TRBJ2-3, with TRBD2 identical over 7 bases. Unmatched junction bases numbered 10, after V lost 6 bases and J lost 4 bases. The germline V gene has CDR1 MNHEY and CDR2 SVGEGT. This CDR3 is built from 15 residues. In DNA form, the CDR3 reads TGTGCCAGCAGCCCCCCGTCGCTAGCGGCAGATACGCAGTATTTT. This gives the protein CASSPPSLAADTQYF.

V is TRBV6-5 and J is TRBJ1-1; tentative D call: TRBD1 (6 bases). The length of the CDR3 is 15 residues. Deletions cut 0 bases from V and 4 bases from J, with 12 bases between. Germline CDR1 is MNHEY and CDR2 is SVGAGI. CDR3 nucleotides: TGTGCCAGCAGTTACTCGGAGAGGGGGGGCACTGAAGCTTTCTTT. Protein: CASSYSERGGTEAFF.

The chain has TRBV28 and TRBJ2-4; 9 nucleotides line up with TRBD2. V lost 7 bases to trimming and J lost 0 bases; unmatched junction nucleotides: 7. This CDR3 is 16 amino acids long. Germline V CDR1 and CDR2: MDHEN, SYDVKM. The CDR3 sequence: CASMTSGLLAKNIQYF. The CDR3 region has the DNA TGTGCCAGCATGACTAGCGGTTTACTAGCCAAAAACATTCAGTACTTC.

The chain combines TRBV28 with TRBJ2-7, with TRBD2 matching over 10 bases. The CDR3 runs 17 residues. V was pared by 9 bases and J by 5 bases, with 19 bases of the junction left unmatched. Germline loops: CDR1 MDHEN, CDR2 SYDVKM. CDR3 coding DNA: TGTGCCAGTTCACCCAGGGGGCAAGCGGGAGGGCCCCACGAGCAGTACTTC. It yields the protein CASSPRGQAGGPHEQYF.

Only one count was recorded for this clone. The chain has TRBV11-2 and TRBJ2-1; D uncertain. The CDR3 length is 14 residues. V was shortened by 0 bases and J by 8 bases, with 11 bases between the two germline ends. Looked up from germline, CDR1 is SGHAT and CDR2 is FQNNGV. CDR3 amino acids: CASSLDYIRDEQFF. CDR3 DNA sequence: TGTGCCAGCAGCTTAGACTATATAAGGGATGAGCAGTTCTTC.

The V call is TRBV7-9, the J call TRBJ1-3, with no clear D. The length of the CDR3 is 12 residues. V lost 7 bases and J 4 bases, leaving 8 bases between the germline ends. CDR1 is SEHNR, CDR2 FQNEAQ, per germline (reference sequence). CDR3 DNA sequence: TGTGCCAGCACGTCAACAGGAAACACCATATATTTT. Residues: CASTSTGNTIYF.

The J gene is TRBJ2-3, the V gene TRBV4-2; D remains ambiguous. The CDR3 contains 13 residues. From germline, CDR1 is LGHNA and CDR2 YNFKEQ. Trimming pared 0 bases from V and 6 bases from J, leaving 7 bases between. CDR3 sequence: CASSQDPLDTQYF. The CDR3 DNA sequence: TGTGCCAGCAGCCAAGACCCACTGGATACGCAGTATTTT.

The chain's CDR3 is CASSQSDRVNEQFF. The CDR3 DNA is TGTGCCAGCAGCCAGTCCGACAGGGTCAATGAGCAGTTCTTC. The chain is built from TRBV3-1 (or the pseudogene TRBV3-2) and TRBJ2-1; TRBD1 matches at 7 bases. Per germline, CDR1 LGHDT and CDR2 YNNKEL (reference sequence). V was clipped by 3 bases and J by 6 bases; unmatched bases: 5. This CDR3 is 14 amino acids long.

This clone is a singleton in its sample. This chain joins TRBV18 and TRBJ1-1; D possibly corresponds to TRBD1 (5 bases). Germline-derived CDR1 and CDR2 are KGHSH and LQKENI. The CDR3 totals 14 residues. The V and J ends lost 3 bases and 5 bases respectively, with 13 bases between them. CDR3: CASSPKGEGTEAFF. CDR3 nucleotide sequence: TGTGCCAGCTCACCGAAGGGCGAGGGGACTGAAGCTTTCTTT.

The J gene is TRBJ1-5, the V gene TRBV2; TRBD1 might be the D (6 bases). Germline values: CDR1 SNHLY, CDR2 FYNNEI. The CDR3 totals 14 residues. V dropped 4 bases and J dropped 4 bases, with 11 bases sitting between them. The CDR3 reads CASSGDRRNQPQHF. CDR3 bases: TGTGCCAGCAGTGGCGACAGGCGGAATCAGCCCCAGCATTTT.

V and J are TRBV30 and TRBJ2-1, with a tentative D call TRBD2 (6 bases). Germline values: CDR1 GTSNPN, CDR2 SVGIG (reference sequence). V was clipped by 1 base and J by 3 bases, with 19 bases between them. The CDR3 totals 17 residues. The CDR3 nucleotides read TGTGCCTGGAGTGGGCTCGTCTCCGGGGGTGTCTACAATGAGCAGTTCTTC. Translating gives CAWSGLVSGGVYNEQFF.

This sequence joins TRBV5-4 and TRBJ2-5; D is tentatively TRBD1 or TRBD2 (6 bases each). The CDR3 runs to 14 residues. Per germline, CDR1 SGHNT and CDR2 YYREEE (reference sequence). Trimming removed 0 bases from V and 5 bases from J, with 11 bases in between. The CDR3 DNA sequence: TGTGCCAGCAGCTTGGACGGGGGCCGGGAGACCCAGTACTTC. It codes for CASSLDGGRETQYF.